This is a list of T cell receptor beta chains from one sample in a study of Ad26.COV2.S vaccination and SARS-CoV-2 variants. Here immunoSEQ multiplex PCR was the method, and the copy in TCRdb shows in-frame clones only, minus some. This table holds around 420,000 clones, approximately 90% found once. The sample in question was peripheral blood, obtained in a trial of Ad26.COV2.S vaccine versus placebo. Source of these receptors: a person aged 18 to 59 who received the Ad26.COV2.S COVID-19 vaccine or a placebo. CDR3s include the opening cysteine and the closing phenylalanine or tryptophan. D genes are given only for firm matches. Size is stated for part of the rows, as once, few or many counts, or as a class when the clone is expanded.

TRBV7-2	TRBJ1-1	NA	NA	TGTGCCAGCAGCACAGGGACGGGGAACACTGAAGCTTTCTTT	CASSTGTGNTEAFF
TRBV19	TRBJ2-7	NA	TRBD1	TGTGCCAGTAGATCTGTTGGCCGGGACAGCTACGAGCAGTACTTC	CASRSVGRDSYEQYF
TRBV6-4	TRBJ2-3	few	TRBD2	TGTGCCAGCAGTGAGACTAGCGGGGGTGCAGATACGCAGTATTTT	CASSETSGGADTQYF
TRBV19	TRBJ1-5	few	TRBD1	TGTGCCAGTAGAACGGGACAGGGACGGGATCAGCCCCAGCATTTT	CASRTGQGRDQPQHF
TRBV19	TRBJ1-1	NA	NA	TGTGCCAGTAGTATTAGTTCGACAGGAGGTATGAACACTGAAGCTTTCTTT	CASSISSTGGMNTEAFF
TRBV4-1	TRBJ1-3	NA	NA	TGCGCCAGCAGCCAAGCCCCCGGGACTGCGTTTGGAAACACCATATATTTT	CASSQAPGTAFGNTIYF
TRBV9	TRBJ2-2	NA	TRBD2	TGTGCCAGCAGCGCGCGGACTAGCGGGGTTACCGGGGAGCTGTTTTTT	CASSARTSGVTGELFF
TRBV13	TRBJ2-5	NA	NA	TGTGCCAGCAGCTTAGCGGAATCGTACCAAGAGACCCAGTACTTC	CASSLAESYQETQYF
TRBV6-5	TRBJ1-5	NA	NA	TGTGCCAGCAGTTACTCAAGGCAGCGGGGCCAGCCCCAGCATTTT	CASSYSRQRGQPQHF
TRBV6-5	TRBJ2-1	NA	TRBD1	TGTGCCAGCAGTAGGACAGGGGAGCACAATGAGCAGTTCTTC	CASSRTGEHNEQFF
TRBV5-1	TRBJ1-4	NA	TRBD1	TGCGCCAGCAGCTTGGCCCCGGGACAGGAGAATGAAAAACTGTTTTTT	CASSLAPGQENEKLFF
TRBV7-2	TRBJ2-4	NA	TRBD1	TGTGCCAGCAGCTTAGCTGGACAGGGAGCCCAAAACATTCAGTACTTC	CASSLAGQGAQNIQYF
TRBV7-6	TRBJ1-4	NA	NA	TGTGCCAGCAGCTTAAAGGCCAGCTATATAGGGGAAAAACTGTTTTTT	CASSLKASYIGEKLFF
TRBV10-3	TRBJ1-6	once	NA	TGTGCCATCAGTGAGTCAGGGAGGGGAGGCCATAATTCACCCCTCCACTTT	CAISESGRGGHNSPLHF
TRBV28	TRBJ2-2	NA	NA	TGTGCCAGCACCGGCGGGGTGTACACCGGGGAGCTGTTTTTT	CASTGGVYTGELFF
TRBV7-9	TRBJ1-2	NA	TRBD1	TGTGCCAGCAGCTCCCTAGAGGGGGCAGATGGCTACACCTTC	CASSSLEGADGYTF
TRBV5-6	TRBJ2-4	NA	NA	TGTGCCAGCAGCTTAAGCGGGAAAAACATTCAGTACTTC	CASSLSGKNIQYF
TRBV5-4	TRBJ1-1	NA	TRBD1	TGTGCCAGCAGCTGGGGACAGGGAATGAACACTGAAGCTTTCTTT	CASSWGQGMNTEAFF
TRBV5-1	TRBJ2-3	NA	TRBD2	TGCGCCAGCAGGGGACTAATGGGCACAGATACGCAGTATTTT	CASRGLMGTDTQYF
TRBV4-3	TRBJ2-6	NA	NA	TGCGCCAGCAGCCCCAGCCGGGTGGGTCTCTCTGGGGCCAACGTCCTGACTTTC	CASSPSRVGLSGANVLTF
TRBV19	TRBJ2-1	NA	NA	TGTGCCAGCGCGAGGGCCGGTCGGGGGAATGAGCAGTTCTTC	CASARAGRGNEQFF
TRBV18	TRBJ2-7	few	NA	TGTGCCAGCTCACCACCGCGGGACTCCACTTCTGAGCAGTACTTC	CASSPPRDSTSEQYF
TRBV27	TRBJ2-7	NA	NA	TGTGCCAGCAGTACGTATAAGGGGGGGGAGCAGTACTTC	CASSTYKGGEQYF
TRBV5-8	TRBJ2-1	NA	NA	TGTGCCAGCAGCTTACAGGGAGTATCCTACAATGAGCAGTTCTTC	CASSLQGVSYNEQFF
TRBV4-2	TRBJ2-7	NA	TRBD1	TGTGCCAGCAGCCCGGGACAGGGGCCCTCCTACGAGCAGTACTTC	CASSPGQGPSYEQYF
TRBV5-8	TRBJ2-1	NA	TRBD2	TGTGCCAGCAGCTTGGCCCCCGGGGGGAATGAGCAGTTCTTC	CASSLAPGGNEQFF
TRBV11-2	TRBJ1-2	NA	NA	TGTGCCAGCAGCTTAGTCGGGGCAGGGTTTGACTATGGCTACACCTTC	CASSLVGAGFDYGYTF
TRBV30	TRBJ1-4	NA	NA	TGTGCCTGGAGTGACGGCGGGAGGCTATATGAAAAACTGTTTTTT	CAWSDGGRLYEKLFF
TRBV11-2	TRBJ2-7	NA	NA	TGTGCCAGCAGCTCGCCCGGGGGCTCCTACGAGCAGTACTTC	CASSSPGGSYEQYF
TRBV4-3	TRBJ2-3	NA	NA	TGCGCCAGCAGCCAAGATGAGCCAGGCCAAGCACAGTATTTT	CASSQDEPGQAQYF
TRBV11-2	TRBJ2-7	NA	NA	TGTGCCAGCAGCTTAGCGGTAATCTCCTACGAGCAGTACTTC	CASSLAVISYEQYF
TRBV15	TRBJ1-2	NA	NA	TGTGCCACCAGCAATAGGGGTCTTCGGAGGTTTGGCTACACCTTC	CATSNRGLRRFGYTF
TRBV6-2/TRBV6-3	TRBJ1-4	NA	TRBD1	TGTGCCAGCAGTTCCGCCCCTCGACAGGGTCAAGAAAAACTGTTTTTT	CASSSAPRQGQEKLFF
TRBV2	TRBJ1-2	NA	TRBD1	TGTGCCAGCATCAGGGGGGTCGGCTACACCTTC	CASIRGVGYTF
TRBV6-5	TRBJ1-2	NA	NA	TGTGCCAGCAGTTACCTCCGAGCGGATGGCTACACCTTC	CASSYLRADGYTF
TRBV5-1	TRBJ2-5	few	NA	TGCGCCAGCAGCTTGGAGTGGGAAGAGACCCAGTACTTC	CASSLEWEETQYF
TRBV7-9	TRBJ2-2	NA	TRBD1	TGTGCCAGCAGCTCCTCAGGGGGCAGCGGAACCGGGGAGCTGTTTTTT	CASSSSGGSGTGELFF
TRBV9	TRBJ1-2	NA	NA	TGTGCCAGCAGCGTAGGGGGCCCTGGGGGCTACACCTTC	CASSVGGPGGYTF
TRBV28	TRBJ2-7	NA	TRBD2	TGCGGGACTAGTCTCTCCTACGAGCAGTACTTC	CGTSLSYEQYF
TRBV6-2/TRBV6-3	TRBJ2-7	NA	TRBD1	TGTGCCAGCAGTCACCGGACAGGGGGAGCGTCCTACGAGCAGTACTTC	CASSHRTGGASYEQYF
TRBV14	TRBJ2-5	NA	TRBD1	TGTGCCAGCAGCCACTTGGACAGGGGGGCCCAAGAGACCCAGTACTTC	CASSHLDRGAQETQYF
TRBV19	TRBJ2-7	NA	NA	TGTGCCAGTAGTATATTTTTCGAGCAGTACTTC	CASSIFFEQYF
TRBV9	TRBJ2-3	NA	NA	TGTGCCAGCAGCGTAGAACTGGGTACAGATACGCAGTATTTT	CASSVELGTDTQYF
TRBV6-1	TRBJ2-1	NA	NA	TGTGCCAGCAGTGAATTTCGGGGCAATGAGCAGTTCTTC	CASSEFRGNEQFF
TRBV15	TRBJ1-2	once	TRBD1	TGTGCCACCAGCAGAGATTATGGGACAGGGCATGGCTACACCTTC	CATSRDYGTGHGYTF
TRBV4-2	TRBJ2-6	NA	NA	TGTGCCAGCAGCCAAGTCGGGGCCAGGGTTGGGGCCAACGTCCTGACTTTC	CASSQVGARVGANVLTF
TRBV7-2	TRBJ1-1	NA	NA	TGTGCCAGCAGCCCCGAGACAGGCGTGAACACTGAAGCTTTCTTT	CASSPETGVNTEAFF
TRBV7-9	TRBJ1-5	NA	TRBD1	TGTGCCAGCAGCCCACAGGGGGCGGACAATCAGCCCCAGCATTTT	CASSPQGADNQPQHF
TRBV6-6	TRBJ2-1	NA	TRBD2	TGTGCCATCTCGGGGGGGCCCTACAATGAGCAGTTCTTC	CAISGGPYNEQFF
TRBV3-1/TRBV3-2	TRBJ1-2	NA	TRBD1	TGTGCCAGCAGCCTCCCGGGACAGACCTATGGCTACACCTTC	CASSLPGQTYGYTF
TRBV30	TRBJ1-2	NA	NA	TGTGCCTGGAGAGCGATAAGGGAGGGGTTCTATGGCTACACCTTC	CAWRAIREGFYGYTF
TRBV19	TRBJ1-5	few	NA	TGTGCCAGTAGTATAACGGGACGTCAGCCCCAGCATTTT	CASSITGRQPQHF
TRBV5-1	TRBJ2-4	NA	TRBD1	TGCGCCAGCAGCTTGACTCCCGCCGGGACAGGAGAGAACATTCAGTACTTC	CASSLTPAGTGENIQYF
TRBV5-6	TRBJ1-5	NA	NA	TGTGCCAGCAGTCATAACGGGAACAGCAATCAGCCCCAGCATTTT	CASSHNGNSNQPQHF
TRBV27	TRBJ1-5	few	NA	TGTGCCAGCACTCTACCCCACATGCGGCAGCCCCAGCATTTT	CASTLPHMRQPQHF
TRBV24-1	TRBJ2-1	NA	TRBD1	TGTGCCACCAGTGACTACCGAACAGGGGTTAGCGACAATGAGCAGTTCTTC	CATSDYRTGVSDNEQFF
TRBV2	TRBJ1-2	NA	NA	TGTGCCAGCAGTGAATTTCAGGGGATCAACTATGGCTACACCTTC	CASSEFQGINYGYTF
TRBV2	TRBJ2-3	NA	NA	TGTGCCAGCAGTGTAAGGGGGGTGGTCTCAGATACGCAGTATTTT	CASSVRGVVSDTQYF
TRBV7-2	TRBJ2-3	NA	TRBD2	TGTGCCAGCAGCACGGCTAGCGGGGGGTTAAGCACAGATACGCAGTATTTT	CASSTASGGLSTDTQYF
TRBV24-1	TRBJ2-2	NA	TRBD2	TGTGCCACCAGTGATCAGACTAGCGGGGGCCCTCTGAGGGGGGAGCTGTTTTTT	CATSDQTSGGPLRGELFF